Below, one TCR beta chain is given with its context. Its antigen is undetermined. The sample comes from a study of T cells in narcolepsy. Germline V gene lookup returns CDR1 LNHDA and CDR2 SQIVND (reference sequence). V lost 7 bases and J lost 0; bases outside the gene matches: 3. The CDR3 has 14 residues. Findings of the study overall: HCRT-specific and TRIB2-specific autoreactive clonotypes appeared among same-patient CSF and blood CD4+ clonotypes. In some patient and control memory CD4+ samples, autoreactive clones were absent.

Here immunoSEQ multiplex PCR was the method, and the copy in TCRdb shows in-frame clones only, minus some. This repertoire shows about 24,000 clones, just over 60% found once; its top ten account for 9% to 15%. The TCR comes from a human donor in good health. What was sequenced was memory (CD45RA-) CD4+ T cells from blood. V gene TRBV19 combines with J gene TRBJ1-3; 7 bases align to TRBD1. In DNA, the CDR3 is TGTGCCAGTACGGACAGGAGCTCTGGAAACACCATATATTTT. Translated: CASTDRSSGNTIYF. The full variable domain, its missing parts supplied by reference TRBV19 and TRBJ1-3, is DGGITQSPKYLFRKEGQNVTLSCEQNLNHDAMYWYRQDPGQGLRLIYYSQIVNDFQKGDIAEGYSVSREKKESFPLTVTSAQKNPTAFYLCASTDRSSGNTIYFGEGSWLTVV.